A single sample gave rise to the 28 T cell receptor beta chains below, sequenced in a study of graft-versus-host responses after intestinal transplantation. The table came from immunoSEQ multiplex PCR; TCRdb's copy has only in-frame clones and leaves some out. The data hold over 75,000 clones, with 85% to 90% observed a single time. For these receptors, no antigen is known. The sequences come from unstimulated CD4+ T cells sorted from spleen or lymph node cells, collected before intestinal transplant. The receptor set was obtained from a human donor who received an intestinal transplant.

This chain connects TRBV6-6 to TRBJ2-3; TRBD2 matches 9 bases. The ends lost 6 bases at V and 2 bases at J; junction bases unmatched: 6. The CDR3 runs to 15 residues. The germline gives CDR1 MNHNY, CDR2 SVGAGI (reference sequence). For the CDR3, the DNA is TGTGCCAGCAGCAGTAGCGGGAGAATCACAGATACGCAGTATTTT. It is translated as CASSSSGRITDTQYF.

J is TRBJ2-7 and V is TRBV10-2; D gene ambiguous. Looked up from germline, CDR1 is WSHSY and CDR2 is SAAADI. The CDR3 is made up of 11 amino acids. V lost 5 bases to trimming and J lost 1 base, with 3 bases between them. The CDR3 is CASSTSYEQYF. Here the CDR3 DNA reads TGCGCCAGCAGTACTTCCTACGAGCAGTACTTC.

The CDR3 region has the DNA TGTGCCAGCAGGTCGAGACAGGGCGGCGAAAAACTGTTTTTT. As protein: CASRSRQGGEKLFF. The chain carries TRBV27 and TRBJ1-4; TRBD1 matches 7 bases. The CDR3 runs 14 residues. J lost 8 bases, V lost 6 bases, and 9 bases had no gene match. CDR1 is MNHEY and CDR2 is SMNVEV in the germline V gene (reference sequence).

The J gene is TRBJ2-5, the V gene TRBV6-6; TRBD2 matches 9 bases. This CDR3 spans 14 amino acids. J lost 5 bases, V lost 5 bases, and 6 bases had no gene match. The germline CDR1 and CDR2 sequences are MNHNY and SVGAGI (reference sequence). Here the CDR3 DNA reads TGTGCCAGCAGTACGCTAGCGGGACGGGAGACCCAGTACTTC. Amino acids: CASSTLAGRETQYF.

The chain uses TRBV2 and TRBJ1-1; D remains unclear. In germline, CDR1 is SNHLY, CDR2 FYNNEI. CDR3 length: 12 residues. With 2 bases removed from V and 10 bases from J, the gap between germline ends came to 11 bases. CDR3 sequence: CASSEWEGGAFF. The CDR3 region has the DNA TGTGCCAGCAGTGAATGGGAGGGTGGAGCTTTCTTT.

The CDR3 is CASSPGLAEQYF. CDR3 nucleotides: TGTGCCAGCAGTCCCGGACTAGCCGAGCAGTACTTC. This chain joins TRBV6-5 and TRBJ2-7; 8 bases match TRBD2. Germline CDR1 and CDR2: MNHEY and SVGAGI. Trimming at V came to 5 bases and at J to 6 bases, leaving 3 bases not matched to a gene. The CDR3 runs 12 residues.

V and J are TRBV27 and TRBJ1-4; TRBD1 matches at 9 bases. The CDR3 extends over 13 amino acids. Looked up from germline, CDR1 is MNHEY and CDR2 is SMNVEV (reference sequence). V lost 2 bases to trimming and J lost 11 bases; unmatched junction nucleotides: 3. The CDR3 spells CASSLIGTGKLFF. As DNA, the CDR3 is TGTGCCAGCAGTTTAATAGGGACAGGGAAACTGTTTTTT.

CDR3 in amino acids: CASSTTGTGETQYF. The CDR3, as DNA: TGTGCCAGCAGCACGACAGGGACGGGGGAGACCCAGTACTTC. The chain employs TRBV7-3 and TRBJ2-5; 7 bases align to TRBD1. In germline, CDR1 is SGHTA, CDR2 FQGTGA. V lost 5 bases, J lost 5 bases, and 8 bases stayed unmatched. This CDR3 region has 14 residues.

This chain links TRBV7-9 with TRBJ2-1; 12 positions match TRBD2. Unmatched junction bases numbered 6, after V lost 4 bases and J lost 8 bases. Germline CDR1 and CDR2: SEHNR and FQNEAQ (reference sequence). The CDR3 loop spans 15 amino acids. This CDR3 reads CASSSRLAGDHEQFF. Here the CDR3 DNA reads TGTGCCAGCAGCTCAAGACTAGCGGGGGATCATGAGCAGTTCTTC.

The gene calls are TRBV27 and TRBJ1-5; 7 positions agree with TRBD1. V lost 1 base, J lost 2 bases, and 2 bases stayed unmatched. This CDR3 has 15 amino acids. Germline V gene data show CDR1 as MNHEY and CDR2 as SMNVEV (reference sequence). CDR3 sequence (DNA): TGTGCCAGCAGTTTATACGGACAGGGCAATCAGCCCCAGCATTTT. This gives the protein CASSLYGQGNQPQHF.

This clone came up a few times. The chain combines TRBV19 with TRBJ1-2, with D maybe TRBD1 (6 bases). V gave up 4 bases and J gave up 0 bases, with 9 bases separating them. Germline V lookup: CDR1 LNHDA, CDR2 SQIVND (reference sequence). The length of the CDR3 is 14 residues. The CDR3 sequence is CASSRDNANYGYTF. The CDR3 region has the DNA TGTGCCAGTAGTAGGGACAACGCTAACTATGGCTACACCTTC.

The CDR3 nucleotides read TGTGCCAGCAGTTATGTACGGGAGAACACTGAAGCTTTCTTT. The encoded protein is CASSYVRENTEAFF. The V call is TRBV6-5, the J call TRBJ1-1; D remains ambiguous. Germline loops: CDR1 MNHEY, CDR2 SVGAGI. V was clipped by 3 bases and J by 1 base, with 9 bases between them. The CDR3 covers 14 residues.

In DNA form, the CDR3 reads TGCGCCAGCAGCACGACAGCGTTGAACACCGGGGAGCTGTTTTTT. Amino acids: CASSTTALNTGELFF. The chain recombines TRBV5-1 with TRBJ2-2; perhaps TRBD1 as D (5 bases). The CDR3 runs to 15 residues. Germline assignment: CDR1 SGHRS and CDR2 YFSETQ. The V and J ends lost 4 bases and 1 base respectively, with 11 bases between them. The whole variable domain, filled in from reference TRBV5-1 and TRBJ2-2, reads KAGVTQTPRYLIKTRGQQVTLSCSPISGHRSVSWYQQTPGQGLQFLFEYFSETQRNKGNFPGRFSGRQFSNSRSEMNVSTLELGDSALYLCASSTTALNTGELFFGEGSRLTVL.

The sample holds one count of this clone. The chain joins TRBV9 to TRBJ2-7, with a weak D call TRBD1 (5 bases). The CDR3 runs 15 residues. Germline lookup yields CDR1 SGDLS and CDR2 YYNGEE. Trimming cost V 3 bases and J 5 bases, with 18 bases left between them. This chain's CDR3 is CASSAFQGIGDEQYF. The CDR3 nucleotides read TGTGCCAGCAGCGCCTTTCAGGGAATTGGTGACGAGCAGTACTTC.

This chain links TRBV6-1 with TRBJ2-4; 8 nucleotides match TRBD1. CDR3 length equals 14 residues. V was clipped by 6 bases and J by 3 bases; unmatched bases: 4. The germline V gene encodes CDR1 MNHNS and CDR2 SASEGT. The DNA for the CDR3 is TGTGCCAGCAGCCTCGACAGGGGCAAAAACATTCAGTACTTC. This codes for CASSLDRGKNIQYF.

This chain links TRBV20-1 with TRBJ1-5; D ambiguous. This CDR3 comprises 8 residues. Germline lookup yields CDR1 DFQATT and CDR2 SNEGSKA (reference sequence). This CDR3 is CISQPQHF. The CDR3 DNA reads TGCATCTCTCAGCCCCAGCATTTT.

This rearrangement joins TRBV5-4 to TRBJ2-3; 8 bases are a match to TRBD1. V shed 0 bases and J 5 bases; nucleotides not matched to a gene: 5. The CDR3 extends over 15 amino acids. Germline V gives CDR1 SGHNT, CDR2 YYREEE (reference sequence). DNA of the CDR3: TGTGCCAGCAGCTTGGGGACAGGGCCAGGAGATACGCAGTATTTT. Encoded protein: CASSLGTGPGDTQYF.

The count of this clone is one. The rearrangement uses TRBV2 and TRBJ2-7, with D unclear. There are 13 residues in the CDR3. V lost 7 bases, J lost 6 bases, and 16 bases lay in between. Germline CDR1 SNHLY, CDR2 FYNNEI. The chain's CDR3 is CASMRNLLGEQYF. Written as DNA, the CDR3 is TGTGCCAGCATGCGGAACCTCCTCGGCGAGCAGTACTTC.

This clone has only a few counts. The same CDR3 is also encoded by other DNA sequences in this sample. In nucleotides, the CDR3 is TGTGCCAGCTCACCACCATCGAGCTACGAGCAGTACTTC. This encodes CASSPPSSYEQYF. The chain links TRBV18 to TRBJ2-7; unclear D gene. CDR1 KGHSH and CDR2 LQKENI come from the germline V gene. The V and J ends lost 0 bases and 3 bases respectively, with 6 bases between them. CDR3 size: 13 residues.

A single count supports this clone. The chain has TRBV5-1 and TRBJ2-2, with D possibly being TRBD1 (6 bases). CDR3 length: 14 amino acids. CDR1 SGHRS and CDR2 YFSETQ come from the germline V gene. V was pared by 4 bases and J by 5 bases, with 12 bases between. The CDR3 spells CASSEYRETGELFF. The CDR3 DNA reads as TGCGCCAGCAGCGAATACAGGGAAACCGGGGAGCTGTTTTTT.

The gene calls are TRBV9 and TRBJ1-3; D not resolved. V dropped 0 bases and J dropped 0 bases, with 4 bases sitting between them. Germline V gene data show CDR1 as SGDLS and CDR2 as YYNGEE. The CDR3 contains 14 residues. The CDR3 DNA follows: TGTGCCAGCAGCGTAGCTAACTCTGGAAACACCATATATTTT. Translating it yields CASSVANSGNTIYF.

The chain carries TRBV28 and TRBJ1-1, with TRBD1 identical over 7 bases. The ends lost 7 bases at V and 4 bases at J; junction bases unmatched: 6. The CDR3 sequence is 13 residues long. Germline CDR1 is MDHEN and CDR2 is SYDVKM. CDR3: CASTQGLGTEAFF. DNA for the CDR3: TGTGCCAGCACACAGGGGTTGGGCACTGAAGCTTTCTTT.

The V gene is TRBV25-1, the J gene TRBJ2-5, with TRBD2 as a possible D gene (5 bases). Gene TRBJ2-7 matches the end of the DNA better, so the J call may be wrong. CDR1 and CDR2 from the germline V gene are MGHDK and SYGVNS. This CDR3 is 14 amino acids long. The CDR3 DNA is TGTGCCAGCATAAGAACTAGGGTTACCTACGAGCAGTACTTC. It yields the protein CASIRTRVTYEQYF.

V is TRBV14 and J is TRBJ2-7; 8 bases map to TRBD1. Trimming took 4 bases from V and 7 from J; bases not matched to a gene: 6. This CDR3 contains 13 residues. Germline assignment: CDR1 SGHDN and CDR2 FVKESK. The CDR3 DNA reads TGTGCCAGCAGCCGGGACAGGACAGGGGAGCAGTACTTC. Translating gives CASSRDRTGEQYF.

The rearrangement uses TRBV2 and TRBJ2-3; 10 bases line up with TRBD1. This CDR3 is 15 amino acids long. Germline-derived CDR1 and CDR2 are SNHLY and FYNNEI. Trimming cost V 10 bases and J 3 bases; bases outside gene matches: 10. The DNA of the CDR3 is TGTGCCACCGCAAGGGACAGGGGTGGAACAGATACGCAGTATTTT. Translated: CATARDRGGTDTQYF.

CDR3 in DNA: TGTGCCAGCTCACCGTCGGGGGGCCAGGGAGATACGCAGTATTTT. This translates into CASSPSGGQGDTQYF. The chain employs TRBV18 and TRBJ2-3; a possible D gene is TRBD2 (7 bases). Trimming removed 3 bases at V and 5 bases at J, with 15 bases between. The CDR3 sequence is 15 residues long. In germline, CDR1 is KGHSH, CDR2 LQKENI.

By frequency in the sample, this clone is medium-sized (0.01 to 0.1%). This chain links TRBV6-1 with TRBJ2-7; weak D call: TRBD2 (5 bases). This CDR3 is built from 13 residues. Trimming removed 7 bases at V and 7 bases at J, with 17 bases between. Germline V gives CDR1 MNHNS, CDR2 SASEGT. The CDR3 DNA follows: TGTGCCAGCACCCTATCGGGGAAAGGGGAGCAGTACTTC. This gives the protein CASTLSGKGEQYF.

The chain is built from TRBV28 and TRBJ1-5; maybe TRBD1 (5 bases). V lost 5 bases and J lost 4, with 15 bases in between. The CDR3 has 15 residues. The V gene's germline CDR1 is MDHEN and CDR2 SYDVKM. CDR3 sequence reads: CASSDRLTSNQPQHF. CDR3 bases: TGTGCCAGCAGTGACAGACTTACCTCTAATCAGCCCCAGCATTTT.